The clone carrying this T cell receptor (beta chain) has only a few counts. This entry comes from a study of CD8+ T cells in alopecia areata. The wider study: The drug, oral tofacitinib, was given to treated patients at 5 to 10 mg twice daily.

V lost 4 bases and J lost 2; bases outside the gene matches: 14. The CDR3 is made up of 17 amino acids. The V gene's germline CDR1 is SGHRS and CDR2 YFSETQ. Sampling of alopecia areata patients yielded lesional scalp punch biopsies as well as peripheral blood. cDNA prepared by RNA extraction and subsequent reverse transcription served as the template for sequencing. Generated by immunoSEQ multiplex PCR, the TCRdb table keeps only in-frame clones and is missing some. The sample has about 97,000 clones; about 40% are singletons. Sample: CD4+ T cells sorted from blood. The origin of this receptor is a human donor with alopecia areata. The chain uses TRBV5-1 and TRBJ2-5, with TRBD2 identical over 7 bases. The CDR3 nucleotides are TGCGCCAGCAGCCAGGCATACGGGGCTAGCGGACAAGAGACCCAGTACTTC. It is translated as CASSQAYGASGQETQYF.